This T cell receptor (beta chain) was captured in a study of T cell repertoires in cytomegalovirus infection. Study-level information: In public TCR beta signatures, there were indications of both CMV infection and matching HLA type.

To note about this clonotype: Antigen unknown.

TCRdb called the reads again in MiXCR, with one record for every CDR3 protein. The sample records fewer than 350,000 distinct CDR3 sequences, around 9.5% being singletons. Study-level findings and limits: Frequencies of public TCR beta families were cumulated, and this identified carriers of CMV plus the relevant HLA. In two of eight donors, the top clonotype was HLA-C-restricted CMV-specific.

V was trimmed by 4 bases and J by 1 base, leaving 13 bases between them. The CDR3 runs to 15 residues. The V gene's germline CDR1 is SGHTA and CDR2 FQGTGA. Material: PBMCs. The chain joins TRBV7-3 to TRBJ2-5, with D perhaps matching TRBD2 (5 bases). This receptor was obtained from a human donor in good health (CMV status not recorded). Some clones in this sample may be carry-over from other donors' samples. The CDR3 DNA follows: TGTGCCAGCAGCTCCGGACTGCTAGCCCAAGAGACCCAGTACTTC. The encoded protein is CASSSGLLAQETQYF.